What follows are 5 T cell receptor beta chains derived from one specimen sequenced in a study of OX40 agonist ivuxolimab in advanced cancers. Profiling relied on immunoSEQ multiplex PCR, and the TCRdb table lists in-frame clones only, not all of them. The sample records tens of thousands of clones, about four fifths being singletons. The sequencing used CD4+ or CD8+ T cells sorted from blood, collected in a trial of the OX40 agonist ivuxolimab. These receptors all stem from an adult with an advanced solid tumor such as melanoma, head and neck, liver or kidney cancer.

V is TRBV10-3 and J is TRBJ1-6; 7 positions agree with TRBD1. The germline V gene has CDR1 ENHRY and CDR2 SYGVKD. The V gene end was trimmed by 5 bases and the J gene end by 6 bases; junction bases not matched to a gene: 4. There are 14 residues in the CDR3. The CDR3 bases are TGTGCCATCAGTCGGACAGGCGGTAATTCACCCCTCCACTTT. Its protein is CAISRTGGNSPLHF.

The chain combines TRBV9 with TRBJ2-1, with D perhaps matching TRBD1 or TRBD2 (5 bases each). Trimming left V 4 bases short and J 6 bases short, with 14 bases between. Per the germline V gene, CDR1 is SGDLS and CDR2 is YYNGEE. This CDR3 contains 14 residues. As DNA, the CDR3 is TGTGCCAGCAGCTCATCCGGGACCCTCAATGAGCAGTTCTTC. It translates to CASSSSGTLNEQFF. Filled out from reference TRBV9 and TRBJ2-1, the complete variable domain reads DSGVTQTPKHLITATGQRVTLRCSPRSGDLSVYWYQQSLDQGLQFLIQYYNGEERAKGNILERFSAQQFPDLHSELNLSSLELGDSALYFCASSSSGTLNEQFFGPGTRLTVL.

The chain recombines TRBV19 with TRBJ2-5; 10 positions match TRBD2. Looked up from germline, CDR1 is LNHDA and CDR2 is SQIVND (reference sequence). The CDR3 has 15 amino acids. Germline trimming cut 1 base from V and 1 base from J; bases unmatched to any gene: 0. CDR3 protein: CASSIGLAGQETQYF. In nucleotides, the CDR3 is TGTGCCAGTAGTATAGGACTAGCGGGCCAAGAGACCCAGTACTTC.

V is TRBV5-1 and J is TRBJ1-1; perhaps TRBD1 as D (5 bases). V was pared by 3 bases and J by 0 bases, with 15 bases between. CDR1 and CDR2 from the germline V gene are SGHRS and YFSETQ. The CDR3 length is 16 residues. The CDR3 sequence is CASSWPRAEVNTEAFF. CDR3 bases: TGCGCCAGCAGCTGGCCCAGGGCTGAGGTGAACACTGAAGCTTTCTTT.

In this sample, this clone is medium-sized. This chain uses TRBV6-1 with TRBJ1-1, with TRBD1 as a possible D gene (5 bases). Trimming removed 1 base from V and 9 bases from J, with 12 bases in between. Germline-derived CDR1 and CDR2 are MNHNS and SASEGT. The CDR3 consists of 13 residues. This chain's CDR3 is CASSEGGREKAFF. In DNA, the CDR3 is TGTGCCAGCAGTGAAGGGGGCAGGGAGAAAGCTTTCTTT.